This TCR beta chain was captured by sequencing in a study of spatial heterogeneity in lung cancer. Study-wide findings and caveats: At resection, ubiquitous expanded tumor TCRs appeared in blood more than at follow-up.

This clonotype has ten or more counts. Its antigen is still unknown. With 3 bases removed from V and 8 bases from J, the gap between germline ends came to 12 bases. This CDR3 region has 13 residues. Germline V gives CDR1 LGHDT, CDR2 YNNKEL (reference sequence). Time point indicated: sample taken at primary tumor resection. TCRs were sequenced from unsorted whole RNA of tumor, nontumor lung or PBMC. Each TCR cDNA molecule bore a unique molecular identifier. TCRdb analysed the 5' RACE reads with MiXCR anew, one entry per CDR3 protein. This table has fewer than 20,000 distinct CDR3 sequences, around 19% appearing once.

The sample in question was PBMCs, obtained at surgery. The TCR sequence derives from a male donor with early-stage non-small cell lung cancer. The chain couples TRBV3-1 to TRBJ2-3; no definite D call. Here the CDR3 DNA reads TGTGCCAGCAGCCAGGCTGGTTCCGGTACGCAGTATTTT. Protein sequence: CASSQAGSGTQYF.